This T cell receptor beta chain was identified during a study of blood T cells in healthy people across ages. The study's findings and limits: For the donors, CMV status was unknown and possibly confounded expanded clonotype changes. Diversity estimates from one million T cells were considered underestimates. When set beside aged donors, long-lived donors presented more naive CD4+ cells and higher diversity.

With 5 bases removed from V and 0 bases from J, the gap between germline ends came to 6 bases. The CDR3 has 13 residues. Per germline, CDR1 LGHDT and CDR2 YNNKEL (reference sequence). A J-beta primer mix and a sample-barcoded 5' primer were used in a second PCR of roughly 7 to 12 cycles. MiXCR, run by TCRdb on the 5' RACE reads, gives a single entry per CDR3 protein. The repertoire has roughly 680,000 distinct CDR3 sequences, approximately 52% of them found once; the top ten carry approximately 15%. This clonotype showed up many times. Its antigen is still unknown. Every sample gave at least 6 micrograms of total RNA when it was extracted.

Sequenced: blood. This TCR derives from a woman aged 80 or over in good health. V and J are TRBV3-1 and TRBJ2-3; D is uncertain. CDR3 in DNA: TGTGCCAGCAGCTTAAGAAGCACAGATACGCAGTATTTT. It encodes CASSLRSTDTQYF.